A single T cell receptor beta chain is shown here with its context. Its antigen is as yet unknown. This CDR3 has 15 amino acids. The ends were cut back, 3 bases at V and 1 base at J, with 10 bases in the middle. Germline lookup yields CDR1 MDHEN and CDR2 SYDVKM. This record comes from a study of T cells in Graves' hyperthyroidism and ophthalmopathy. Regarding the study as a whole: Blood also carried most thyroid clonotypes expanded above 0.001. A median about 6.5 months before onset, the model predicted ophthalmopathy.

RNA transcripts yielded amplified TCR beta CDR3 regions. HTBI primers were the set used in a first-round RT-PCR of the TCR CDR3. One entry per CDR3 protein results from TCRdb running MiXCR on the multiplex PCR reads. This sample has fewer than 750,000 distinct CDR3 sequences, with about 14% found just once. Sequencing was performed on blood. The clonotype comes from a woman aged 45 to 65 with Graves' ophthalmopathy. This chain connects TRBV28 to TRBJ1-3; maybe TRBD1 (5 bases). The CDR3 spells CASSLLGVSGNTIYF. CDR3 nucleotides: TGTGCCAGCAGTTTGCTGGGGGTTTCTGGAAACACCATATATTTT.